A single sample is the source of the 29 T cell receptor beta chains below, sequenced in a study of shared clonotypes between healthy human individuals. The assay was immunoSEQ multiplex PCR, and TCRdb's table has in-frame clones only and misses some. Seen here are about 1 million clones, 65% to 80% observed once, and the top ten hold about 1.4%. Material: memory CD4+ T cells sorted from blood. Subset here: CD45RA-negative fraction. All receptors derive from a man between 18 and 29 years old in good health.

As concerns this clone: This sequence may be a read error, since a much larger clone differs from it by one base. The chain combines TRBV10-3 with TRBJ1-1; D unresolved. The CDR3 length is 12 residues. Germline assignment: CDR1 ENHRY and CDR2 SYGVKD. CDR3: CTISEVTTEAFF. Here the CDR3 DNA reads TGTACCATCAGTGAAGTAACGACTGAAGCTTTCTTT.

This clone was counted at least ten times. The chain is built from TRBV12-5 and TRBJ2-1; 11 positions match TRBD2. The ends lost 1 base at V and 4 bases at J; junction bases unmatched: 6. The CDR3 is made up of 17 amino acids. Germline assignment: CDR1 LGHNT and CDR2 FRNRAP. In DNA, the CDR3 is TGTGCTAGTGGTTTGGCCCCGGGACTAGCGGCATACAATGAGCAGTTCTTC. This gives the protein CASGLAPGLAAYNEQFF.

V is TRBV29-1 and J is TRBJ2-7; D may correspond to TRBD1 or TRBD2 (5 bases each). Trimming left V 4 bases short and J 2 bases short, with 18 bases between. Per germline, CDR1 SQVTM and CDR2 ANQGSEA. The CDR3 is 15 residues long. This CDR3 reads CSVVGDATSAYEQYF. In DNA, the CDR3 is TGCAGCGTTGTCGGGGACGCCACGAGTGCCTACGAGCAGTACTTC.

This clone was observed a single time. J is TRBJ2-2 and V is TRBV10-3; possible D gene TRBD2, 5 bases. V lost 6 bases to trimming and J lost 6 bases, with 8 bases between them. The CDR3 extends over 12 amino acids. CDR1 and CDR2 (germline): ENHRY, SYGVKD. The CDR3 nucleotides are TGTGCCATCAGCTCCGGGGCCGGGGAGCTGTTTTTT. It encodes CAISSGAGELFF.

This chain joins TRBV19 and TRBJ2-5, with D perhaps matching TRBD1 or TRBD2 (6 bases each). V was shortened by 3 bases and J by 2 bases, with 25 bases between the two germline ends. CDR1 and CDR2 from the germline V gene are LNHDA and SQIVND (reference sequence). This CDR3 comprises 19 residues. The CDR3 loop is CASSIYPSEQGLLQETQYF. For the CDR3, the DNA is TGTGCCAGTAGTATCTATCCGTCAGAACAGGGACTTCTTCAAGAGACCCAGTACTTC.

The chain couples TRBV27 to TRBJ1-2; D unresolved. Germline loops: CDR1 MNHEY, CDR2 SMNVEV (reference sequence). Trimming cost V 4 bases and J 5 bases, with 14 bases left between them. This CDR3 has 14 residues. CDR3 residues: CASSSARTVYGYTF. CDR3 DNA sequence: TGTGCCAGCAGTTCGGCCAGAACTGTATATGGCTACACCTTC.

The gene calls are TRBV7-2 and TRBJ2-1; the match to TRBD2 covers 12 bases. The CDR3 has 18 amino acids. Germline V CDR1 and CDR2: SGHTA, FQGNSA. V lost 7 bases to trimming and J lost 0 bases; unmatched junction nucleotides: 10. CDR3 residues: CASIWGLAGLSSYNEQFF. In DNA form, the CDR3 reads TGTGCCAGCATCTGGGGACTAGCGGGCCTGAGCTCCTACAATGAGCAGTTCTTC.

This clone was observed a single time. V is TRBV7-2 and J is TRBJ2-7; 7 bases agree with TRBD1. The CDR3 has 13 amino acids. Losses at the gene ends were 7 bases for V and 3 bases for J; bases not matched to a gene: 6. Germline V gene lookup returns CDR1 SGHTA and CDR2 FQGNSA. The chain's CDR3 is CASTRDRVYEQYF. DNA for the CDR3: TGTGCCAGCACCCGGGACAGAGTCTACGAGCAGTACTTC.

This clone was counted a single time. The V and J genes are TRBV11-2 and TRBJ2-7; D perhaps matches TRBD1 (7 bases). Trimming removed 2 bases from V and 1 base from J, with 12 bases in between. Germline CDR1 and CDR2: SGHAT and FQNNGV. The CDR3 sequence is 15 residues long. The CDR3 here is CASSLTRGESYEQYF. DNA of the CDR3: TGTGCCAGCAGCTTAACCAGGGGGGAATCCTACGAGCAGTACTTC.

The chain has TRBV6-1 and TRBJ2-4; D might be TRBD1 or TRBD2, each matching 5 bases. The V end lost 6 bases, the J end lost 9 bases, and 15 bases lay between the germline ends. The CDR3 covers 13 residues. CDR1 is MNHNS and CDR2 is SASEGT in the germline V gene. The CDR3 nucleotides are TGTGCCAGCAGAGAGGGGCTAAAGGGCATTCAGTACTTC. Its protein is CASREGLKGIQYF.

The chain combines TRBV27 with TRBJ2-1; 10 nucleotides agree with TRBD2. V dropped 7 bases and J dropped 10; count of bases not matched to a gene: 10. Germline V gene data show CDR1 as MNHEY and CDR2 as SMNVEV (reference sequence). The CDR3 loop spans 14 amino acids. CDR3 DNA: TGTGCCAGCACTTCTAGCGGGAGTCCCACCGAGCAGTTCTTC. Encoded protein: CASTSSGSPTEQFF.

The V gene is TRBV5-1, the J gene TRBJ2-5, with D possibly matching TRBD1 (6 bases). The J call may not be correct, given that the DNA end is closer to TRBJ2-7. Germline CDR1 and CDR2: SGHRS and YFSETQ. The CDR3 contains 19 residues. CDR3 protein: CASSREINLFRDTTYEQYF. CDR3 in DNA: TGCGCCAGCAGTCGCGAAATCAACCTCTTTAGGGACACTACCTACGAGCAGTACTTC.

There are a few counts of this clone. The chain combines TRBV5-6 with TRBJ2-7, with TRBD1 identical over 8 bases. Germline V gives CDR1 SGHDT, CDR2 YYEEEE. J lost 6 bases, V lost 4 bases, and 9 bases had no gene match. The CDR3 is made up of 14 amino acids. The CDR3 DNA reads as TGTGCCAGCAGCGCCCGGACAGGGACGGGCGAGCAGTACTTC. Protein sequence: CASSARTGTGEQYF. Full variable domain (rest looked up from reference TRBV5-6 and TRBJ2-7): DAGVTQSPTHLIKTRGQQVTLRCSPKSGHDTVSWYQQALGQGPQFIFQYYEEEERQRGNFPDRFSGHQFPNYSSELNVNALLLGDSALYLCASSARTGTGEQYFGPGTRLTVT.

This clone was picked up one time. J is TRBJ2-5 and V is TRBV27; no definite D call. The V and J ends lost 4 bases and 1 base respectively, with 13 bases between them. This CDR3 region has 15 residues. Germline CDR1 and CDR2: MNHEY and SMNVEV (reference sequence). The chain's CDR3 is CASSSSYQFQETQYF. The CDR3 bases are TGTGCCAGCAGTTCTTCATACCAATTCCAAGAGACCCAGTACTTC.

This clone has only one observation. In DNA, the CDR3 is TGTGCCAGCAGCCGGGGTAGTTCCTACGAGCAGTACTTC. Translation: CASSRGSSYEQYF. The J gene is TRBJ2-7, the V gene TRBV27, with a possible D match to TRBD2 (5 bases). Trimming removed 6 bases at V and 1 base at J, with 10 bases between. The CDR3 extends over 13 amino acids. CDR1 is MNHEY, CDR2 SMNVEV, per germline (reference sequence).

The chain has TRBV10-3 and TRBJ1-5, with D unresolved. The CDR3 is 13 amino acids. The ends were cut back, 2 bases at V and 6 bases at J, with 8 bases in the middle. From germline, CDR1 is ENHRY and CDR2 SYGVKD. For the CDR3, the DNA is TGTGCCATCAGTGAGAGGAAGGGTCAGCCCCAGCATTTT. This encodes CAISERKGQPQHF.

The chain joins TRBV5-1 to TRBJ2-1; 7 nucleotides line up with TRBD1. Unmatched junction bases numbered 7, after V lost 4 bases and J lost 6 bases. Looked up from germline, CDR1 is SGHRS and CDR2 is YFSETQ. CDR3 length: 14 amino acids. The CDR3, as DNA: TGCGCCAGCAGCCCTGGACAGGACGTCAATGAGCAGTTCTTC. This gives the protein CASSPGQDVNEQFF.

The gene calls are TRBV2 and TRBJ1-1; the match to TRBD1 covers 7 bases. The CDR3 length is 16 residues. With V trimmed by 7 bases and J by 1 base, 12 bases remained unmatched. The germline V gene encodes CDR1 SNHLY and CDR2 FYNNEI. CDR3 nucleotides: TGTGCCAGCACCCCCGACAGGGTGAGGGCGAACACTGAAGCTTTCTTT. It is translated as CASTPDRVRANTEAFF.

The rearrangement uses TRBV5-1 and TRBJ2-1; D may be TRBD1 or TRBD2 (5 bases each). Between the trimmed V and J ends, which lost 0 bases and 0 bases, there was a span of 13 bases. Per germline, CDR1 SGHRS and CDR2 YFSETQ. The CDR3 loop spans 17 amino acids. In DNA form, the CDR3 reads TGCGCCAGCAGCTTGGCCGGGACCCCCAGCTCCTACAATGAGCAGTTCTTC. Its protein product is CASSLAGTPSSYNEQFF.

V and J are TRBV5-1 and TRBJ2-5; 16 bases fit TRBD2. CDR1 is SGHRS and CDR2 is YFSETQ in the germline V gene. There are 16 residues in the CDR3. Trimming removed 4 bases from V and 3 bases from J; junction bases left unmatched: 3. The DNA for the CDR3 is TGCGCCAGCAGCACAGGGACTAGCGGGAGGGAAGAGACCCAGTACTTC. Its translation is CASSTGTSGREETQYF.

The rearrangement links TRBV5-4 to TRBJ1-6; 9 nucleotides line up with TRBD1. V was clipped by 4 bases and J by 5 bases; unmatched bases: 7. The CDR3 is 16 amino acids. Per the germline V gene, CDR1 is SGHNT and CDR2 is YYREEE (reference sequence). CDR3 residues: CASSSPGQGHNSPLHF. The CDR3 DNA sequence: TGTGCCAGCAGCAGTCCGGGACAGGGCCATAATTCACCCCTCCACTTT. Using reference TRBV5-4 and TRBJ1-6 for the parts outside the CDR3, the full variable domain is ETGVTQSPTHLIKTRGQQVTLRCSSQSGHNTVSWYQQALGQGPQFIFQYYREEENGRGNFPPRFSGLQFPNYSSELNVNALELDDSALYLCASSSPGQGHNSPLHFGNGTRLTVT.

This clone was seen just once. The J gene is TRBJ1-1, the V gene TRBV28, with D possibly matching TRBD1 (6 bases). V lost 1 base, J lost 10 bases, and 10 bases lay in between. Looked up from germline, CDR1 is MDHEN and CDR2 is SYDVKM. The CDR3 sequence is 12 residues long. The CDR3 nucleotides read TGTGCCAGCAGTTTATCAGGGGCTGGAGCTTTCTTT. Residues: CASSLSGAGAFF.

J is TRBJ2-2 and V is TRBV5-1; 8 bases match TRBD1. With V trimmed by 3 bases and J by 4 bases, 8 bases remained unmatched. Germline values: CDR1 SGHRS, CDR2 YFSETQ. The CDR3 length is 16 residues. The CDR3 DNA reads as TGCGCCAGCAGCTCAGACAGGGGTCTGGGCACCGGGGAGCTGTTTTTT. Amino acids: CASSSDRGLGTGELFF.

The chain is built from TRBV11-3 and TRBJ2-1; D might be TRBD1 or TRBD2, each matching 7 bases. Trimming shortened V by 5 bases and J by 4 bases, and 12 bases separated the two germline ends. Germline-derived CDR1 and CDR2 are SGHNT and YENEEA. The length of the CDR3 is 14 residues. The CDR3 DNA is TGTGCCAGCAGCCAGGGGGGACTATACAATGAGCAGTTCTTC. This gives the protein CASSQGGLYNEQFF.

V gene TRBV13 combines with J gene TRBJ2-1; TRBD2 aligns across 12 bases. The junction had 7 bases not matched to a gene; V was cut back by 5 bases and J by 5 bases. Per the germline V gene, CDR1 is PRHDT and CDR2 is FYEKMQ (reference sequence). There are 16 residues in the CDR3. The CDR3 DNA follows: TGTGCCAGCAGCCCCGGACTAGCGGGGAAGCACAATGAGCAGTTCTTC. The encoded protein is CASSPGLAGKHNEQFF.

The chain employs TRBV4-3 and TRBJ2-7, with D possibly TRBD2 on 6 matching bases. The CDR3 spans 15 residues. V lost 5 bases to trimming and J lost 2 bases, with 16 bases between them. Germline V gene lookup returns CDR1 LGHNA and CDR2 YSLEER. CDR3 loop: CASSGGTGNAYEQYF. DNA for the CDR3: TGCGCCAGCAGCGGGGGGACTGGAAACGCCTACGAGCAGTACTTC.

The chain carries TRBV21-1 and TRBJ1-1. TRBV21-1 is described as a pseudogene. There are 19 residues in the CDR3. CDR3 DNA: TGTGCCAACAGCCCTCCCCGGGGAGACGATCCTCCCCTACACAGTGAAGCTTTCTTT. Its translation: CANSPPRGDDPPLHSEAFF.

The chain joins TRBV6-1 to TRBJ1-2; D might be TRBD1 (6 bases). CDR1 and CDR2 from the germline V gene are MNHNS and SASEGT. The CDR3 is made up of 13 amino acids. Trimming took off 7 bases at V and 7 bases at J, with 16 bases between the two ends. This CDR3 is CASTGAPVGGYTF. The CDR3 coding sequence is TGTGCCAGCACAGGGGCCCCAGTGGGTGGCTACACCTTC.

This clone was counted a few times. J is TRBJ1-6 and V is TRBV5-6; 7 bases map to TRBD1. Germline CDR1 is SGHDT and CDR2 is YYEEEE. CDR3 length: 14 amino acids. Losses at the gene ends were 1 base for V and 10 bases for J; bases not matched to a gene: 5. Written as DNA, the CDR3 is TGTGCCAGCAGCTTGTGGACAGGTCGGTCACCCCTCCACTTT. It yields the protein CASSLWTGRSPLHF.